Listed below are T cell receptor beta chains from one sample, sequenced in a study of T cell responses to AZD1222 COVID-19 vaccine. Using immunoSEQ multiplex PCR, the repertoire was profiled, and TCRdb retains in-frame clones only, with some absent. Found here are approximately 88,000 clones, roughly nine tenths of them singletons; the top ten hold about 5%. The sequencing here drew on peripheral blood, taken 28 days after the second AZD1222 dose. These receptors originate from an adult who received the AZD1222 COVID-19 vaccine. CDR3s include the opening cysteine and the closing phenylalanine or tryptophan. A D gene is named only where the DNA matches it firmly. The size of a clone is reported for some rows only, either as once, few or many, or as a class for expanded clones.

TRBJ1-2	TRBD1	14	.	TRBV4-2	CASSQGTGGDGYTF	TGTGCCAGCAGCCAAGGGACAGGGGGAGATGGCTACACCTTC
TRBJ1-1	.	15	.	TRBV3-1/TRBV3-2	CASSHRGGRNTEAFF	TGTGCCAGCAGCCACCGCGGGGGGAGGAACACTGAAGCTTTCTTT
TRBJ2-3	.	15	.	TRBV18	CASSHGGHSADTQYF	TGTGCCAGCTCACACGGGGGCCACTCCGCAGATACGCAGTATTTT
TRBJ1-1	TRBD1	16	.	TRBV3-1/TRBV3-2	CASSLRDRGLYTEAFF	TGTGCCAGCAGCCTCCGGGACAGGGGGCTCTACACTGAAGCTTTCTTT
TRBJ1-5	.	13	.	TRBV30	CAWSVTPNQPQHF	TGTGCCTGGAGTGTAACACCGAATCAGCCCCAGCATTTT
TRBJ1-2	TRBD1	13	.	TRBV5-6	CASNYGQGLGYTF	TGTGCCAGCAACTATGGACAGGGGTTAGGCTACACCTTC
TRBJ1-2	.	16	.	TRBV5-6	CASSLMADPSLYGYTF	TGTGCCAGCAGCTTGATGGCAGATCCATCACTGTATGGCTACACCTTC
TRBJ2-3	.	13	.	TRBV29-1	CSVVRDSTDTQYF	TGCAGCGTCGTCCGGGACTCTACAGATACGCAGTATTTT
TRBJ2-7	TRBD1	11	.	TRBV27	CASRAGGEQYF	TGTGCCAGCAGGGCAGGGGGTGAGCAGTACTTC
TRBJ2-2	TRBD2	17	.	TRBV18	CASSPQRGVSNTGELFF	TGTGCCAGCTCACCACAGCGGGGGGTTTCGAACACCGGGGAGCTGTTTTTT
TRBJ1-2	.	17	.	TRBV9	CASSLNPGPTSPRGYTF	TGTGCCAGCAGCCTGAACCCGGGCCCTACGTCACCTCGAGGCTACACCTTC
TRBJ1-6	TRBD1	15	.	TRBV6-6	CASSEQRGLGSPLHF	TGTGCCAGCAGTGAGCAGAGGGGGCTGGGCTCACCCCTCCACTTT
TRBJ1-1	.	13	.	TRBV7-2	CASSSGPDTEAFF	TGTGCCAGCAGCTCAGGACCGGACACTGAAGCTTTCTTT
TRBJ2-7	.	12	.	TRBV18	CASSPASYEQYF	TGTGCCAGCTCACCCGCATCCTACGAGCAGTACTTC
TRBJ1-6	TRBD1	16	.	TRBV18	CASSPRPGGYNSPLHF	TGTGCCAGCTCACCCAGGCCAGGGGGCTATAATTCACCCCTCCACTTT
TRBJ2-2	.	12	once	TRBV24-1	CATGQNTGELFF	TGTGCCACCGGACAGAACACCGGGGAGCTGTTTTTT
TRBJ1-1	.	16	.	TRBV3-1/TRBV3-2	CASSQEFTGWGTEAFF	TGTGCCAGCAGCCAAGAATTCACAGGGTGGGGCACTGAAGCTTTCTTT
TRBJ1-3	.	16	.	TRBV5-8	CASSLLGVVSGNTIYF	TGTGCCAGCAGCCTCCTCGGGGTTGTTTCTGGAAACACCATATATTTT
TRBJ2-2	TRBD1	15	few	TRBV7-2	CASSLGRGLAGELFF	TGTGCCAGCAGCTTGGGCAGGGGGCTTGCCGGGGAGCTGTTTTTT
TRBJ1-1	.	15	.	TRBV4-1	CASSQVFREDTEAFF	TGCGCCAGCAGCCAAGTCTTCAGGGAGGACACTGAAGCTTTCTTT